These 14 T cell receptor beta chains came from one sample sequenced in a study of regulatory T cells in long-lasting Graves disease. Relying on iRepertoire HTBI primers and Arm-PCR of CDR3 regions, the team built TCR beta libraries. TCRdb used MiXCR to reprocess the multiplex PCR reads, holding one entry per CDR3 protein. The sample includes around 480,000 distinct CDR3 sequences, roughly 16% seen only once; the top ten take over 9%. The time point: newly diagnosed GD, antithyroid drugs for less than 3 months. Extracted RNA from PBMCs served as the source of the TCR library. These same records also appear under a second study, on T cells in Graves' hyperthyroidism and ophthalmopathy.

The source was peripheral blood mononuclear cells (PBMCs), collected at new diagnosis, from a patient treated with antithyroid drugs. The receptors come from a man aged 35-49 years with Graves disease.

This clonotype has at least ten counts. One junction end disagrees with the germline gene, perhaps due to a read error. This rearrangement joins TRBV29-1 to TRBJ2-3; D gene uncertain. This CDR3 comprises 15 residues. The germline CDR1 and CDR2 sequences are SQVTM and ANQGSEA. CDR3 sequence reads: CSFDVRSFPTDTQYF. The CDR3 coding sequence is TGCAGCTTTGACGTCAGGTCCTTTCCTACAGATACGCAGTATTTT.

This clonotype was counted a few times. This chain connects TRBV29-1 to TRBJ2-7, with TRBD1 as a possible D gene (6 bases). V dropped 7 bases and J dropped 2 bases, with 18 bases sitting between them. Per germline, CDR1 SQVTM and CDR2 ANQGSEA. The CDR3 totals 14 residues. Here the CDR3 DNA reads TGCAGCGCCCCGGACAGATTTACTACCTACGAGCAGTACTTC. Residues: CSAPDRFTTYEQYF.

This clonotype showed up many times. The V gene is TRBV6-1, the J gene TRBJ2-7; a possible D gene is TRBD2 (6 bases). The germline gives CDR1 MNHNS, CDR2 SASEGT. Deletions cut 5 bases from V and 2 bases from J, with 7 bases between. The CDR3 is 12 amino acids. In DNA form, the CDR3 reads TGTGCCAGCAGTCGGGAGACCTACGAGCAGTACTTC. Its translation: CASSRETYEQYF.

The chain couples TRBV29-1 to TRBJ2-1; 8 nucleotides agree with TRBD2. Germline CDR1 is SQVTM and CDR2 is ANQGSEA. Trimming took 1 base from V and 0 from J; bases not matched to a gene: 2. CDR3 length: 15 amino acids. The CDR3 protein is CSVEASGSSYNEQFF. DNA for the CDR3: TGCAGCGTTGAAGCAAGCGGGAGCTCCTACAATGAGCAGTTCTTC.

This clonotype came up a few times. The chain uses TRBV27 and TRBJ1-5; D unresolved. V was trimmed by 4 bases and J by 1 base, leaving 14 bases between them. The length of the CDR3 is 16 residues. CDR1 MNHEY and CDR2 SMNVEV come from the germline V gene (reference sequence). The CDR3: CASSSSGRRSNQPQHF. CDR3 DNA: TGTGCCAGCAGTTCATCGGGGAGAAGGAGCAATCAGCCCCAGCATTTT.

The table lists this clonotype with many counts. The chain links TRBV7-6 to TRBJ2-3, with no clear D. Per the germline V gene, CDR1 is SGHVS and CDR2 is FNYEAQ. V dropped 4 bases and J dropped 5 bases, with 10 bases sitting between them. The CDR3 sequence is 13 residues long. The CDR3 nucleotides read TGTGCCAGCAGCTCCAACTGGGGAGATACGCAGTATTTT. It yields the protein CASSSNWGDTQYF. Full variable domain (missing parts from reference TRBV7-6 and TRBJ2-3): GAGVSQSPRYKVTKRGQDVALRCDPISGHVSLYWYRQALGQGPEFLTYFNYEAQQDKSGLPNDRFSAERPEGSISTLTIQRTEQRDSAMYRCASSSNWGDTQYFGPGTRLTVL.

CDR3 protein: CASSPTGLSHEKLFF. The DNA of the CDR3 is TGTGCCAGCAGCCCAACAGGGCTATCCCACGAAAAACTGTTTTTT. This chain joins TRBV28 and TRBJ1-4, with D perhaps matching TRBD1 (6 bases). V was clipped by 6 bases and J by 8 bases, with 19 bases between them. CDR1 is MDHEN, CDR2 SYDVKM, per germline. CDR3 length equals 15 residues.

This clonotype was observed a handful of times. The rearrangement joins TRBV20-1 to TRBJ2-7; D remains unclear. V was pared by 2 bases and J by 7 bases, with 9 bases between. The CDR3 covers 11 residues. Germline values: CDR1 DFQATT, CDR2 SNEGSKA (reference sequence). The CDR3 sequence: CSARQRGEQYF. CDR3 DNA: TGCAGTGCTAGACAGCGTGGAGAGCAGTACTTC.

Many counts were recorded for this clonotype. The chain carries TRBV28 and TRBJ1-1; tentative D call: TRBD1 (6 bases). This CDR3 comprises 15 residues. V lost 6 bases to trimming and J lost 0 bases, with 14 bases between them. The germline gives CDR1 MDHEN, CDR2 SYDVKM. CDR3 nucleotide sequence: TGTGCCAGCAGGATACAGGGTCCCCTGAACACTGAAGCTTTCTTT. This translates into CASRIQGPLNTEAFF.

V gene TRBV4-1 combines with J gene TRBJ2-3, with 10 bases lining up with TRBD1. The CDR3 length is 17 residues. V lost 4 bases to trimming and J lost 5 bases; unmatched junction nucleotides: 12. Germline V gives CDR1 MGHRA, CDR2 YSYEKL. The CDR3 protein is CASSLRQGAVRVDTQYF. The CDR3 DNA reads TGCGCCAGCAGCCTTAGACAGGGGGCAGTCAGGGTAGATACGCAGTATTTT.

This clonotype was recorded many times. The J gene is TRBJ2-2, the V gene TRBV11-2, with 8 bases identical to TRBD1. This CDR3 contains 18 residues. CDR1 and CDR2 (germline): SGHAT, FQNNGV. Unmatched junction bases numbered 11, after V lost 5 bases and J lost 0 bases. The CDR3, as DNA: TGTGCCAGCAGCCCACGGCTAGTCAGGGGGCCGAACACCGGGGAGCTGTTTTTT. This gives the protein CASSPRLVRGPNTGELFF. The entire variable domain, with the rest obtained from reference TRBV11-2 and TRBJ2-2, is as follows: EAGVAQSPRYKIIEKRQSVAFWCNPISGHATLYWYQQILGQGPKLLIQFQNNGVVDDSQLPKDRFSAERLKGVDSTLKIQPAKLEDSAVYLCASSPRLVRGPNTGELFFGEGSRLTVL.

This clonotype was found many times. V usage is TRBV28 and J usage is TRBJ2-7; 9 bases agree with TRBD2. The germline V gene encodes CDR1 MDHEN and CDR2 SYDVKM. This CDR3 comprises 14 residues. V dropped 5 bases and J dropped 5; count of bases not matched to a gene: 7. The CDR3 here is CASSALAGVHEQYF. The DNA for the CDR3 is TGTGCCAGCAGTGCTTTAGCGGGAGTCCACGAGCAGTACTTC.

This clonotype was seen a handful of times. The rearrangement uses TRBV12-5 and TRBJ1-1; possibly TRBD1 for D (6 bases). This CDR3 has 13 residues. The germline V and J ends were trimmed by 0 bases and 5 bases, with 7 bases remaining between them. Germline CDR1 and CDR2: LGHNT and FRNRAP. CDR3 sequence reads: CASGLVQGTEAFF. DNA for the CDR3: TGTGCTAGTGGTTTGGTACAGGGTACTGAAGCTTTCTTT.

This clonotype was observed many times. The chain joins TRBV12-3 or TRBV12-4 to TRBJ2-7, with D perhaps matching TRBD1 (5 bases). Trimming cost V 6 bases and J 3 bases, with 18 bases left between them. This CDR3 spans 15 amino acids. The CDR3 nucleotides read TGTGCCAGCAGCCATACTGACAGACTTAACTACGAGCAGTACTTC. Residues: CASSHTDRLNYEQYF.